This TCR beta chain came from a study of shared clonotypes between healthy human individuals. Study-level background: Per donor, three plates held CD4 naive cells, three held CD4 memory, two held CD8 naive and one held CD8 memory.

CD8 memory cells included CD45RO+ cells plus CCR7-negative CD45RA+ TemRA cells. Trimming cost V 5 bases and J 4 bases, with 14 bases left between them. The CDR3 covers 13 residues. Germline values: CDR1 SQVTM, CDR2 ANQGSEA. In the original workflow: ImmunoSEQ output held junction-only sequences without quality scores, so filtering differed. Assay: immunoSEQ multiplex PCR; the TCRdb copy retains only in-frame clones and omits some. V and J calls and clone size are as listed in that table; D and trimming were resolved from the DNA. This table has some 79,000 clones, about 61% appearing once. The sample was memory CD8+ T cells sorted from blood. Subset noted: CD45RO+ cells pooled with CCR7-negative TemRA cells. The clonotype originates from a man in his thirties or forties in good health. The J gene is TRBJ1-1, the V gene TRBV29-1; D unclear. The CDR3 coding sequence is TGCAGCGTTTCCCTCAGTGGGCCCACTGAAGCTTTCTTT. This encodes CSVSLSGPTEAFF.